These 30 T cell receptor beta chains originate from one sample sequenced in a study of T cell changes during pregnancy in multiple sclerosis. Data came from immunoSEQ multiplex PCR; TCRdb stores just in-frame clones and leaves some out. This sample has 65,000 to 95,000 clones, with over 85% found just once. The specimen comprised peripheral blood, sampled in the second trimester of pregnancy. These receptors were taken from a female donor in good health, enrolled as a control in a pregnancy study.

The chain links TRBV28 to TRBJ1-2; 9 nucleotides align to TRBD1. The germline V gene has CDR1 MDHEN and CDR2 SYDVKM. CDR3 length equals 14 residues. Trimming removed 4 bases from V and 6 bases from J; junction bases left unmatched: 6. CDR3 bases: TGTGCCAGCAGTTCGCGACAGGGGGTAAATGGCTACACCTTC. It encodes CASSSRQGVNGYTF.

The chain joins TRBV6-6 to TRBJ2-7; D perhaps matches TRBD1 (5 bases). The germline gives CDR1 MNHNY, CDR2 SVGAGI (reference sequence). The V end was cut by 2 bases, the J end by 5 bases, with 7 bases between. The CDR3 consists of 12 residues. CDR3 loop: CASSYATDEQYF. CDR3 sequence (DNA): TGTGCCAGCAGTTACGCGACAGACGAGCAGTACTTC.

This clone was picked up one time. The genes are TRBV6-5 and TRBJ2-7; D remains ambiguous. CDR3 size: 15 residues. Germline V gene lookup returns CDR1 MNHEY and CDR2 SVGAGI. V was shortened by 6 bases and J by 2 bases, with 17 bases between the two germline ends. CDR3 coding DNA: TGTGCCAGCAGGAAGAACAGAGAACCAACCTACGAGCAGTACTTC. Its protein is CASRKNREPTYEQYF.

The genes are TRBV7-2 and TRBJ1-2, with D maybe TRBD1 (6 bases). Germline values: CDR1 SGHTA, CDR2 FQGNSA. Trimming shortened V by 8 bases and J by 4 bases, and 20 bases separated the two germline ends. The CDR3 runs to 15 residues. The CDR3 reads CASRGPAGAIYGYTF. The CDR3 DNA sequence: TGTGCCAGCCGCGGGCCGGCAGGGGCTATCTATGGCTACACCTTC.

V gene TRBV2 combines with J gene TRBJ2-7; 8 bases fit TRBD1. V lost 6 bases, J lost 3 bases, and 1 base stayed unmatched. Germline CDR1 SNHLY, CDR2 FYNNEI. This CDR3 comprises 12 residues. CDR3 residues: CASSTGGYEQYF. In nucleotides, the CDR3 is TGTGCCAGCAGCACAGGGGGCTACGAGCAGTACTTC.

The rearrangement joins TRBV5-1 to TRBJ2-5; 7 nucleotides match TRBD2. Germline V gene lookup returns CDR1 SGHRS and CDR2 YFSETQ. CDR3 size: 15 residues. V lost 4 bases and J lost 2; bases outside the gene matches: 8. The CDR3 DNA is TGCGCCAGCAGCCCGGTCCAGGGAGGGCAAGAGACCCAGTACTTC. Protein sequence: CASSPVQGGQETQYF.

The chain recombines TRBV4-1 with TRBJ2-1, with TRBD2 matching 14 bases. Germline CDR1 and CDR2: MGHRA and YSYEKL. V trimming: 4 bases; J trimming: 8 bases; junction bases outside the gene matches: 10. The CDR3 is made up of 17 amino acids. The CDR3 loop is CASSLTPGTSGSDEQFF. The DNA for the CDR3 is TGCGCCAGCAGCCTTACTCCCGGGACTAGCGGGAGCGATGAGCAGTTCTTC.

The genes are TRBV4-1 and TRBJ2-7, with TRBD2 matching 10 bases. With V trimmed by 1 base and J by 3 bases, 6 bases remained unmatched. Germline V gives CDR1 MGHRA, CDR2 YSYEKL. The CDR3 covers 16 residues. The CDR3 protein is CASSQGLAGDIYEQYF. The CDR3 nucleotides read TGCGCCAGCAGCCAAGGTCTAGCGGGAGACATCTACGAGCAGTACTTC.

In its sample, this clone was seen once. V gene TRBV28 combines with J gene TRBJ2-5; 7 nucleotides match TRBD2. This CDR3 contains 14 residues. V shed 6 bases and J 1 base; nucleotides not matched to a gene: 5. Germline V gene lookup returns CDR1 MDHEN and CDR2 SYDVKM. The CDR3 is CASRKAGSQETQYF. In DNA, the CDR3 is TGTGCCAGCAGGAAAGCGGGGTCCCAAGAGACCCAGTACTTC.

The genes are TRBV25-1 and TRBJ1-5, with 7 bases aligning to TRBD1. CDR1 and CDR2 (germline): MGHDK, SYGVNS. The CDR3 has 14 amino acids. V shed 4 bases, J shed 4 bases, and the junction held 4 bases outside the gene matches. The chain's CDR3 is CASSGGQENQPQHF. The CDR3 DNA is TGTGCCAGCAGTGGCGGACAGGAGAATCAGCCCCAGCATTTT.

This sequence joins TRBV25-1 and TRBJ1-5; D is unresolved. CDR3 size: 13 residues. Germline V gives CDR1 MGHDK, CDR2 SYGVNS. V dropped 4 bases and J dropped 0 bases, with 4 bases sitting between them. CDR3 in DNA: TGTGCCAGCAGTGGACATAGCAATCAGCCCCAGCATTTT. Amino acid sequence: CASSGHSNQPQHF.

The rearrangement links TRBV6-6 to TRBJ1-1; D might be TRBD1 (6 bases). V dropped 6 bases and J dropped 0 bases, with 11 bases sitting between them. Germline-derived CDR1 and CDR2 are MNHNY and SVGAGI (reference sequence). There are 14 residues in the CDR3. In DNA form, the CDR3 reads TGTGCCAGCAGGGCACAGGGTTTGAACACTGAAGCTTTCTTT. This encodes CASRAQGLNTEAFF.

The chain combines TRBV20-1 with TRBJ1-4; D remains unclear. The CDR3 runs 11 residues. Trimming left V 7 bases short and J 6 bases short, with 9 bases between. Per germline, CDR1 DFQATT and CDR2 SNEGSKA (reference sequence). The CDR3 spells CSVGGYEKLFF. CDR3 DNA sequence: TGCAGTGTGGGAGGATATGAAAAACTGTTTTTT.

The gene calls are TRBV5-1 and TRBJ1-5; no clear D. CDR1 and CDR2 (germline): SGHRS, YFSETQ. V gave up 4 bases and J gave up 3 bases, with 14 bases separating them. The CDR3 runs 15 residues. CDR3 residues: CASSPPDNTNQPQHF. The CDR3 region has the DNA TGCGCCAGCAGCCCGCCAGACAATACCAATCAGCCCCAGCATTTT.

The chain carries TRBV5-1 and TRBJ2-3, with D possibly matching TRBD2 (5 bases). Trimming removed 2 bases from V and 10 bases from J, with 8 bases in between. This CDR3 is built from 11 residues. Germline CDR1 is SGHRS and CDR2 is YFSETQ. The CDR3 DNA follows: TGCGCCAGCAGCTTACTAGAGGCGCAGTATTTT. Translation: CASSLLEAQYF.

This chain uses TRBV4-1 with TRBJ2-7; 8 nucleotides align to TRBD2. With V trimmed by 3 bases and J by 4 bases, 2 bases remained unmatched. The CDR3 spans 13 residues. The germline CDR1 and CDR2 sequences are MGHRA and YSYEKL. CDR3 bases: TGCGCCAGCAGCCAGGGACTAGGTTACGAGCAGTACTTC. Amino acids: CASSQGLGYEQYF.

The genes are TRBV5-1 and TRBJ2-7; TRBD2 is a possible D gene (5 bases). V gave up 0 bases and J gave up 3 bases, with 10 bases separating them. The CDR3 is made up of 14 amino acids. Germline-derived CDR1 and CDR2 are SGHRS and YFSETQ. The CDR3 DNA follows: TGCGCCAGCAGCTTGGATGGAGGCCTCTACGAGCAGTACTTC. It codes for CASSLDGGLYEQYF.

This rearrangement joins TRBV5-1 to TRBJ2-2, with 10 bases aligning to TRBD2. Germline trimming cut 4 bases from V and 5 bases from J; bases unmatched to any gene: 5. The CDR3 runs to 15 residues. Germline V gives CDR1 SGHRS, CDR2 YFSETQ. CDR3 amino acids: CASSPSSGGTGELFF. The CDR3 DNA is TGCGCCAGCAGCCCCTCTAGCGGGGGAACCGGGGAGCTGTTTTTT.

The chain employs TRBV14 and TRBJ2-5; the match to TRBD1 covers 10 bases. The CDR3 is 16 residues long. The V gene end was trimmed by 3 bases and the J gene end by 2 bases; junction bases not matched to a gene: 6. Germline CDR1 reads SGHDN; CDR2 reads FVKESK. The CDR3 DNA follows: TGTGCCAGCAGCCACAGAAGGACAGGGGGACAAGAGACCCAGTACTTC. This gives the protein CASSHRRTGGQETQYF.

This clone was observed a single time. The chain recombines TRBV13 with TRBJ2-4, with a weak D call TRBD1 (6 bases). The V gene's germline CDR1 is PRHDT and CDR2 FYEKMQ (reference sequence). V was cut by 7 bases and J by 1 base, with 14 bases left in between. The CDR3 runs to 15 residues. CDR3 loop: CASTSQGWAKNIQYF. CDR3 DNA sequence: TGTGCCAGCACCTCACAGGGATGGGCCAAAAACATTCAGTACTTC.

CDR3 coding DNA: TGTGCCAGCAGGAGAACCGGGACAGGGGACGAGCAGTACTTC. Protein product: CASRRTGTGDEQYF. The chain is built from TRBV27 and TRBJ2-7, with TRBD1 matching 10 bases. CDR3 length: 14 residues. J gave up 5 bases and V 6 bases, and 7 bases lay outside the gene matches. Per the germline V gene, CDR1 is MNHEY and CDR2 is SMNVEV (reference sequence).

This chain links TRBV19 with TRBJ2-7, with 8 bases lining up with TRBD2. Germline CDR1 LNHDA, CDR2 SQIVND (reference sequence). Losses at the gene ends were 5 bases for V and 3 bases for J; bases not matched to a gene: 9. This CDR3 has 15 amino acids. CDR3 DNA sequence: TGTGCCAGTAGTTCACTAGCGGCCGGTCTCTACGAGCAGTACTTC. Translated, it gives CASSSLAAGLYEQYF. Filled out from reference TRBV19 and TRBJ2-7, the complete variable domain reads DGGITQSPKYLFRKEGQNVTLSCEQNLNHDAMYWYRQDPGQGLRLIYYSQIVNDFQKGDIAEGYSVSREKKESFPLTVTSAQKNPTAFYLCASSSLAAGLYEQYFGPGTRLTVT.

This clone was found once. This sequence joins TRBV9 and TRBJ2-7, with 8 nucleotides matching TRBD2. V lost 3 bases and J lost 0; bases outside the gene matches: 5. The CDR3 loop spans 15 amino acids. Germline values: CDR1 SGDLS, CDR2 YYNGEE. CDR3 coding DNA: TGTGCCAGCAGCGCGAGCGGGACTAGCTCCTACGAGCAGTACTTC. This translates into CASSASGTSSYEQYF.

The chain combines TRBV7-8 with TRBJ2-7; TRBD2 aligns across 9 bases. The trim removed 6 bases at V and 2 bases at J, leaving 14 bases unmatched. Germline CDR1 and CDR2: SGHVS and FQNEAQ. This CDR3 is 17 amino acids long. The CDR3 bases are TGTGCCAGCAGAGGGAGCGGTAGACTAGCGGAACCCTACGAGCAGTACTTC. As protein: CASRGSGRLAEPYEQYF.

This sequence joins TRBV4-1 and TRBJ2-7; TRBD2 matches 11 bases. J gave up 2 bases and V 3 bases, and 12 bases lay outside the gene matches. Germline-derived CDR1 and CDR2 are MGHRA and YSYEKL. The CDR3 is made up of 18 amino acids. CDR3 residues: CASSQRDLAGGRAYEQYF. The CDR3 DNA reads as TGCGCCAGCAGCCAGAGGGACTTAGCGGGAGGGCGGGCCTACGAGCAGTACTTC.

This rearrangement joins TRBV6-5 to TRBJ2-7, with TRBD2 matching over 9 bases. The J segment lost 3 bases and the V segment lost 4 bases, leaving 10 bases of the junction unmatched. This CDR3 is built from 16 residues. The germline V gene encodes CDR1 MNHEY and CDR2 SVGAGI. In DNA, the CDR3 is TGTGCCAGCAGTTCCGGGAGGCTAGCGGGGTTCTACGAGCAGTACTTC. It yields the protein CASSSGRLAGFYEQYF.

This clone is a singleton in its sample. The chain uses TRBV30 and TRBJ2-4; no firm D call. Trimming left V 1 base short and J 0 bases short, with 13 bases between. CDR3 length equals 16 residues. Germline-derived CDR1 and CDR2 are GTSNPN and SVGIG (reference sequence). As DNA, the CDR3 is TGTGCCTGGAGTGCGAAGAGTCTCATAGCCAAAAACATTCAGTACTTC. It is translated as CAWSAKSLIAKNIQYF. The full variable domain, rest sourced from reference TRBV30 and TRBJ2-4, is SQTIHQWPATLVQPVGSPLSLECTVEGTSNPNLYWYRQAAGRGLQLLFYSVGIGQISSEVPQNLSASRPQDRQFILSSKKLLLSDSGFYLCAWSAKSLIAKNIQYFGAGTRLSVL.

The CDR3 bases are TGTGCCAGCAGTGAAAACTGGAACACTGAAGCTTTCTTT. Translating it yields CASSENWNTEAFF. The V gene is TRBV2, the J gene TRBJ1-1, with D unclear. CDR1 SNHLY and CDR2 FYNNEI come from the germline V gene. This CDR3 contains 13 residues. Trimming left V 2 bases short and J 1 base short, with 5 bases between.

The chain uses TRBV7-9 and TRBJ2-4; TRBD2 might be the D (6 bases). Trimming shortened V by 5 bases and J by 3 bases, and 17 bases separated the two germline ends. The CDR3 spans 16 residues. Germline loops: CDR1 SEHNR, CDR2 FQNEAQ (reference sequence). The DNA of the CDR3 is TGTGCCAGCAGCGACTCGATGGGCGGGATCAAAAACATTCAGTACTTC. Amino acid sequence: CASSDSMGGIKNIQYF.

The gene calls are TRBV2 and TRBJ2-2; 9 bases map to TRBD1. With V trimmed by 5 bases and J by 6 bases, 7 bases remained unmatched. The length of the CDR3 is 15 residues. CDR1 is SNHLY and CDR2 is FYNNEI in the germline V gene. For the CDR3, the DNA is TGTGCCAGCAGTAGGGACAGGGCGGTCCCCGGGGAGCTGTTTTTT. Translation gives CASSRDRAVPGELFF.